The 20 T cell receptor beta chains below all came from one sample that was sequenced in a study of cytomegalovirus exposure and HLA in healthy donors. 13 Jbeta primers and 60 Vbeta primers were used for the PCR. The protocol was immunoSEQ multiplex PCR, while the TCRdb copy is restricted to in-frame clones and leaves out a portion. Among about 130,000 clones listed, around four fifths were seen once. Sequences were obtained from PBMCs. The source of these receptors is a female donor in good health and CMV-seronegative.

This rearrangement joins TRBV4-1 to TRBJ2-7; D possibly corresponds to TRBD1 (6 bases). This CDR3 has 13 residues. Trimming shortened V by 4 bases and J by 1 base, and 8 bases separated the two germline ends. Germline-derived CDR1 and CDR2 are MGHRA and YSYEKL. The CDR3 here is CASSLQGSYEQYF. The CDR3, as DNA: TGCGCCAGCAGCCTACAGGGATCCTACGAGCAGTACTTC.

The rearrangement joins TRBV10-3 to TRBJ1-3; maybe TRBD1 (5 bases). The V gene lost 10 bases and the J gene lost 0 bases, with 28 bases spanning the gap. The germline gives CDR1 ENHRY, CDR2 SYGVKD. CDR3 length: 19 amino acids. The CDR3, as DNA: TGTGCCACGGGCAGGCACGACTCTCCCGACGGGGGCTCTGGAAACACCATATATTTT. It specifies CATGRHDSPDGGSGNTIYF.

The CDR3 sequence: CASSLGHLWDTQYF. The CDR3 DNA follows: TGTGCCAGCAGTTTAGGGCACCTGTGGGATACGCAGTATTTT. The V call is TRBV27, the J call TRBJ2-3, with D uncertain. Trimming pared 2 bases from V and 6 bases from J, leaving 12 bases between. Looked up from germline, CDR1 is MNHEY and CDR2 is SMNVEV (reference sequence). CDR3 length: 14 amino acids.

The V and J genes are TRBV5-4 and TRBJ2-5, with TRBD2 identical over 7 bases. Matching the DNA end better, TRBJ2-7 makes the J call doubtful. There are 14 residues in the CDR3. The germline V gene encodes CDR1 SGHNT and CDR2 YYREEE (reference sequence). CDR3 protein: CASSFRLALDEQYF. CDR3 DNA sequence: TGTGCCAGCAGCTTTCGACTAGCCCTCGACGAGCAGTACTTC.

This rearrangement joins TRBV28 to TRBJ1-5; possible D gene TRBD1, 6 bases. This CDR3 comprises 14 residues. The V end was cut by 10 bases, the J end by 5 bases, with 18 bases between. Per the germline V gene, CDR1 is MDHEN and CDR2 is SYDVKM. CDR3 residues: CATVEGGVHQPQHF. The CDR3 DNA follows: TGTGCCACTGTCGAAGGGGGTGTACATCAGCCCCAGCATTTT.

The V gene is TRBV5-1, the J gene TRBJ2-5; maybe TRBD1 (6 bases). The J call may not be correct, given that the DNA end is closer to TRBJ2-7. CDR1 is SGHRS and CDR2 is YFSETQ in the germline V gene. This CDR3 has 14 residues. The CDR3 reads CASSSQDRYYEQYF. The CDR3 nucleotides read TGCGCCAGCAGCTCACAGGACAGATACTACGAGCAGTACTTC.

The chain employs TRBV4-3 and TRBJ2-7, with TRBD2 matching over 13 bases. The V segment lost 4 bases and the J segment 7 bases; nucleotides outside the gene matches: 7. CDR3 length: 15 residues. In germline, CDR1 is LGHNA, CDR2 YSLEER. In DNA, the CDR3 is TGCGCCAGCAGCCGAGGGACTAGCGGGGAAGCAGAGCAGTACTTC. Its protein product is CASSRGTSGEAEQYF.

The chain has TRBV28 and TRBJ1-1; D ambiguous. CDR1 MDHEN and CDR2 SYDVKM come from the germline V gene. Trimming removed 5 bases at V and 6 bases at J, with 19 bases between. There are 15 residues in the CDR3. The CDR3 region is CASSLHPGNQAEAFF. CDR3 DNA sequence: TGTGCCAGCAGTCTCCACCCAGGAAACCAAGCTGAAGCTTTCTTT.

This chain's CDR3 is CASQGLAAVSGANVLTF. Written as DNA, the CDR3 is TGTGCCAGCCAGGGACTAGCGGCAGTCTCTGGGGCCAACGTCCTGACTTTC. The gene calls are TRBV19 and TRBJ2-6; 11 bases line up with TRBD2. The V gene's germline CDR1 is LNHDA and CDR2 SQIVND (reference sequence). There are 17 residues in the CDR3. With V trimmed by 9 bases and J by 0 bases, 7 bases remained unmatched.

The rearrangement links TRBV28 to TRBJ2-4, with D perhaps matching TRBD2 (6 bases). The CDR3 totals 15 residues. V was pared by 4 bases and J by 0 bases, with 10 bases between. From germline, CDR1 is MDHEN and CDR2 SYDVKM. CDR3 in DNA: TGTGCCAGCAGTTCGGAGGGGACAGCCAAAAACATTCAGTACTTC. Translating gives CASSSEGTAKNIQYF. The entire variable domain, with the rest obtained from reference TRBV28 and TRBJ2-4, is as follows: DVKVTQSSRYLVKRTGEKVFLECVQDMDHENMFWYRQDPGLGLRLIYFSYDVKMKEKGDIPEGYSVSREKKERFSLILESASTNQTSMYLCASSSEGTAKNIQYFGAGTRLSVL.

This chain links TRBV9 with TRBJ2-5; maybe TRBD2 (6 bases). With 0 bases removed from V and 2 bases from J, the gap between germline ends came to 11 bases. The CDR3 runs to 15 residues. Germline assignment: CDR1 SGDLS and CDR2 YYNGEE. CDR3 DNA sequence: TGTGCCAGCAGCGTAGACGGCGGGGCTCAAGAGACCCAGTACTTC. This encodes CASSVDGGAQETQYF.

The chain employs TRBV28 and TRBJ2-3; maybe TRBD1 (6 bases). This CDR3 has 16 residues. CDR1 and CDR2 from the germline V gene are MDHEN and SYDVKM. V lost 2 bases, J lost 1 base, and 13 bases lay in between. In DNA form, the CDR3 reads TGTGCCAGCAGTTTAGGCCAGGGGATCGGCACAGATACGCAGTATTTT. The encoded protein is CASSLGQGIGTDTQYF.

The chain links TRBV10-1 to TRBJ2-1, with 9 positions matching TRBD1. CDR1 is WNHNN and CDR2 is SYGVQD in the germline V gene (reference sequence). This CDR3 is built from 15 residues. The trim removed 3 bases at V and 2 bases at J, leaving 2 bases unmatched. The CDR3 bases are TGCGCCAGCAGTGATACAGGGGGCCCCTACAATGAGCAGTTCTTC. Its translation is CASSDTGGPYNEQFF.

The chain carries TRBV4-3 and TRBJ1-5, with 9 bases fitting TRBD1. The germline V gene has CDR1 LGHNA and CDR2 YSLEER. After removal of 3 bases from V and 6 bases from J, the junction contained 6 bases not matched to a gene. The CDR3 sequence is 15 residues long. In DNA, the CDR3 is TGCGCCAGCAGCCAGGACGGACAGGGGAGTCAGCCCCAGCATTTT. Translated, it gives CASSQDGQGSQPQHF.

This clone appeared once. CDR3: CASSEPGGPSYEQYF. DNA of the CDR3: TGTGCCAGCAGTGAACCGGGGGGTCCCTCCTACGAGCAGTACTTC. The chain links TRBV2 to TRBJ2-7, with TRBD2 identical over 7 bases. Germline V lookup: CDR1 SNHLY, CDR2 FYNNEI. CDR3 size: 15 residues. J lost 0 bases, V lost 2 bases, and 4 bases had no gene match.

The V gene is TRBV28, the J gene TRBJ2-7; D not certain. The germline gives CDR1 MDHEN, CDR2 SYDVKM. The CDR3 is made up of 12 amino acids. V lost 2 bases to trimming and J lost 3 bases, with 5 bases between them. The CDR3 DNA follows: TGTGCCAGCAGTTTAACAGTCTACGAGCAGTACTTC. It specifies CASSLTVYEQYF.

The chain uses TRBV9 and TRBJ2-5; 10 bases fit TRBD1. The end of the DNA aligns better with TRBJ2-7, so the J call may be wrong. The CDR3 is 15 residues long. The germline V gene encodes CDR1 SGDLS and CDR2 YYNGEE. The CDR3 here is CASSAPGTGDYEQYF. For the CDR3, the DNA is TGTGCCAGCAGCGCCCCCGGGACAGGGGACTACGAGCAGTACTTC.

The gene calls are TRBV19 and TRBJ2-1, with no clear D. V was clipped by 6 bases and J by 6 bases, with 12 bases between them. CDR1 is LNHDA and CDR2 is SQIVND in the germline V gene (reference sequence). The CDR3 is 13 amino acids. The CDR3 DNA reads as TGTGCCAGTAGGCGAGAAGATTTCAATGAGCAGTTCTTC. This gives the protein CASRREDFNEQFF.

The V call is TRBV28, the J call TRBJ1-6, with D tentatively TRBD1 (5 bases). The V gene lost 10 bases and the J gene lost 7 bases, with 17 bases spanning the gap. The CDR3 is made up of 14 amino acids. CDR1 and CDR2 (germline): MDHEN, SYDVKM. As DNA, the CDR3 is TGTGCCACCCAGGGCCCCGGGGGGAATTCACCCCTCCACTTT. It encodes CATQGPGGNSPLHF. The full variable domain, its missing parts supplied by reference TRBV28 and TRBJ1-6, is DVKVTQSSRYLVKRTGEKVFLECVQDMDHENMFWYRQDPGLGLRLIYFSYDVKMKEKGDIPEGYSVSREKKERFSLILESASTNQTSMYLCATQGPGGNSPLHFGNGTRLTVT.

The CDR3 reads CASSSGQGNQPQHF. CDR3 bases: TGCGCCAGCAGCTCGGGACAGGGAAATCAGCCCCAGCATTTT. The V and J genes are TRBV5-1 and TRBJ1-5, with 9 bases fitting TRBD1. Germline loops: CDR1 SGHRS, CDR2 YFSETQ. The CDR3 totals 14 residues. V shed 3 bases, J shed 4 bases, and the junction held 2 bases outside the gene matches.